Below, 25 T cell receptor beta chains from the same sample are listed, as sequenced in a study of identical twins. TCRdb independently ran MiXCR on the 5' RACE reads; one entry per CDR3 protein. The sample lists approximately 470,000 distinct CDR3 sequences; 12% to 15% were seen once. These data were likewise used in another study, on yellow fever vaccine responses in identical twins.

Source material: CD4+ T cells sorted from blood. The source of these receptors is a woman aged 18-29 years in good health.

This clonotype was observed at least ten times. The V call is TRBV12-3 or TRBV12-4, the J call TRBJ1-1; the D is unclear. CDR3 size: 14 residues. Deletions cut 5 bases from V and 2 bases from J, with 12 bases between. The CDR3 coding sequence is TGTGCCAGCAGTCCCGGACGGGAAAACACTGAAGCTTTCTTT. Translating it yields CASSPGRENTEAFF.

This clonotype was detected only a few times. CDR3 bases: TGTGCCAGCACCCCGGGACAGGGAATCACCGGGGAGCTGTTTTTT. Encoded protein: CASTPGQGITGELFF. The genes are TRBV7-9 and TRBJ2-2; 9 bases map to TRBD1. V lost 7 bases and J lost 4; bases outside the gene matches: 7. This CDR3 is built from 15 residues. Per germline, CDR1 SEHNR and CDR2 FQNEAQ (reference sequence).

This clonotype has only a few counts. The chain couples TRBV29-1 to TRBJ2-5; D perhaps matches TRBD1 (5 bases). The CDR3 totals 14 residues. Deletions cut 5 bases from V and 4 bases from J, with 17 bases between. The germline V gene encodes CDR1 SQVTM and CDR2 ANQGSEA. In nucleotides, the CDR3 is TGCAGCGTTATAGGGGTCGCCCCCTTAGAGACCCAGTACTTC. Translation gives CSVIGVAPLETQYF.

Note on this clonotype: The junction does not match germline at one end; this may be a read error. The DNA for the CDR3 is TGTGCTAGCAGTTTTCCATCGACTAGCGGGGGTTCCTACAATGAGCAGTTCTTC. This gives the protein CASSFPSTSGGSYNEQFF. The rearrangement uses TRBV6-2 or TRBV6-3 and TRBJ2-1; 12 nucleotides align to TRBD2. This CDR3 contains 18 residues. In germline, CDR1 is MNHEY, CDR2 SVGEGT.

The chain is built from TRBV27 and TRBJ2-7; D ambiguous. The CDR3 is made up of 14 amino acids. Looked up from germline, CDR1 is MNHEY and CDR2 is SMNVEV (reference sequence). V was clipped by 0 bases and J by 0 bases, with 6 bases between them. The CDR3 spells CASSLSRYSYEQYF. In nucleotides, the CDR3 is TGTGCCAGCAGTTTATCGCGCTACTCCTACGAGCAGTACTTC.

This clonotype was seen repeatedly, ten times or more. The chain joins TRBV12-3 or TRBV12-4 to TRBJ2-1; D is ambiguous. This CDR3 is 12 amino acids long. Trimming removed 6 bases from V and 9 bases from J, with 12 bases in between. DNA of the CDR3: TGTGCCAGCAGCCTTCAGGTAGCTGAGCAGTTCTTC. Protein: CASSLQVAEQFF.

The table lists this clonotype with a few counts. The CDR3 spells CASTAGESSWETQYF. In DNA, the CDR3 is TGTGCCAGCACCGCTGGGGAGTCTAGCTGGGAGACCCAGTACTTC. V is TRBV7-9 and J is TRBJ2-5; the D gene is possibly TRBD2 (5 bases). Trimming took off 7 bases at V and 5 bases at J, with 20 bases between the two ends. Germline V gene lookup returns CDR1 SEHNR and CDR2 FQNEAQ (reference sequence). This CDR3 has 15 residues.

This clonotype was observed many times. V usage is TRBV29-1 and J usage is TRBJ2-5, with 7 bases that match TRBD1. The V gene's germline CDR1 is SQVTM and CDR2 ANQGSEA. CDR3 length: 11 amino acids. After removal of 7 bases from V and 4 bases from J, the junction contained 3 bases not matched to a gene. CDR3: CSERQGETQYF. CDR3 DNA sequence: TGCAGCGAGCGACAGGGAGAGACCCAGTACTTC.

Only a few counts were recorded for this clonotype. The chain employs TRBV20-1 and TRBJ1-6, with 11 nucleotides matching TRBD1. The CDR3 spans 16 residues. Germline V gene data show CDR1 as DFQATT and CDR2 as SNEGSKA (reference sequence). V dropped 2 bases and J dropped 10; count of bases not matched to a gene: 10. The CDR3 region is CSARSPGQGVGSPLHF. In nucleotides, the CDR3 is TGCAGTGCTAGATCCCCGGGACAGGGGGTAGGGTCACCCCTCCACTTT.

The CDR3 reads CASSLSGLGGTDTQYF. CDR3 bases: TGTGCCAGCAGTTTGAGTGGGCTGGGTGGCACAGATACGCAGTATTTT. The rearrangement uses TRBV27 and TRBJ2-3, with D hard to call. V was pared by 3 bases and J by 1 base, with 14 bases between. This CDR3 spans 16 amino acids. Germline V lookup: CDR1 MNHEY, CDR2 SMNVEV (reference sequence).

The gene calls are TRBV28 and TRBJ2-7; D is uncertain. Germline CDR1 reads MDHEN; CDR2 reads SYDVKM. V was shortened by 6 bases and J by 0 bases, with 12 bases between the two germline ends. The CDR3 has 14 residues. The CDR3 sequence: CASRGERGSYEQYF. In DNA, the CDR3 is TGTGCCAGCAGGGGCGAGCGTGGCTCCTACGAGCAGTACTTC.

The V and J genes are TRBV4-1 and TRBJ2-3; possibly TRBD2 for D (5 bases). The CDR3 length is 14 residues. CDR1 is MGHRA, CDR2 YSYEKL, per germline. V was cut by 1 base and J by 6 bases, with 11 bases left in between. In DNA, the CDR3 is TGCGCCAGCAGCCAAGCCCGGACTGTTGATACGCAGTATTTT. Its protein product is CASSQARTVDTQYF.

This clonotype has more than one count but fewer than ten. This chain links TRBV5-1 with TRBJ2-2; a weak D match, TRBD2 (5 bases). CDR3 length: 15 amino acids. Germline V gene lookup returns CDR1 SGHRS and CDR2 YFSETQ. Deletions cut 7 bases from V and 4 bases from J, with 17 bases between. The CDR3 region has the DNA TGCGCCAGCGCCCTGTCCGGGGAAAGCACCGGGGAGCTGTTTTTT. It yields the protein CASALSGESTGELFF.

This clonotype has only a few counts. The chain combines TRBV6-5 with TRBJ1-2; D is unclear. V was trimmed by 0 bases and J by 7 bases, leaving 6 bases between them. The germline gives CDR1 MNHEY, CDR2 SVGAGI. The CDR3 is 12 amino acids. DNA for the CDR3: TGTGCCAGCAGTTACTCTGCTGGTGGCTACACCTTC. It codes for CASSYSAGGYTF.

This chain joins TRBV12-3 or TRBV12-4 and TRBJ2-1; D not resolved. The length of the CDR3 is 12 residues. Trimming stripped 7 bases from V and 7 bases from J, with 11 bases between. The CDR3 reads CASTGPSNEQFF. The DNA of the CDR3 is TGTGCCAGCACTGGGCCGAGTAATGAGCAGTTCTTC.

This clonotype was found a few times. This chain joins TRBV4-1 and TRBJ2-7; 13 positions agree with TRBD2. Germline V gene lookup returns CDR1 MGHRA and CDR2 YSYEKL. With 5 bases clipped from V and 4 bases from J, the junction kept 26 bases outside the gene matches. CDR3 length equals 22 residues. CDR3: CASSSREGIWTSGSEDRYEQYF. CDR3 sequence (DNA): TGCGCCAGCAGCTCCCGGGAAGGGATTTGGACTAGCGGGAGTGAGGATCGGTACGAGCAGTACTTC.

Here the CDR3 DNA reads TGTGCCTGGAGTAAGAGCAATCAGCCCCAGCATTTT. Its translation: CAWSKSNQPQHF. The chain is built from TRBV30 and TRBJ1-5; D remains unclear. The CDR3 contains 12 residues. V was trimmed by 2 bases and J by 1 base, leaving 3 bases between them. From germline, CDR1 is GTSNPN and CDR2 SVGIG (reference sequence).

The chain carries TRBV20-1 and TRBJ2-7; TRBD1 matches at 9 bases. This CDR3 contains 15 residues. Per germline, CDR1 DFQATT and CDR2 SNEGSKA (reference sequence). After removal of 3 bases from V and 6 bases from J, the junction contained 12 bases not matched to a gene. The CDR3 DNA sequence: TGCAGTGCTAGCTCGGACAGGGGCGGAATTCGCGAGCAGTACTTC. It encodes CSASSDRGGIREQYF.

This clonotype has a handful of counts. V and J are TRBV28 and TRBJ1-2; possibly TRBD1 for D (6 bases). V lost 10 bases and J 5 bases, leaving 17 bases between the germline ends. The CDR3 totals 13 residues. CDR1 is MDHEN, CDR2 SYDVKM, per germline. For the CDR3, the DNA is TGTGCCACCACCGGCGGGGGGCGTTATGGCTACACCTTC. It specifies CATTGGGRYGYTF.

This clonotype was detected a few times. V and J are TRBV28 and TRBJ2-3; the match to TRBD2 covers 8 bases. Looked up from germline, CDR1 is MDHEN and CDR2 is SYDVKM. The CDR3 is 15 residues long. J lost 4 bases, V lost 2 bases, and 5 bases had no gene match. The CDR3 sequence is CASSLVAGNADTQYF. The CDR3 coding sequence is TGTGCCAGCAGTTTAGTAGCGGGAAATGCAGATACGCAGTATTTT.

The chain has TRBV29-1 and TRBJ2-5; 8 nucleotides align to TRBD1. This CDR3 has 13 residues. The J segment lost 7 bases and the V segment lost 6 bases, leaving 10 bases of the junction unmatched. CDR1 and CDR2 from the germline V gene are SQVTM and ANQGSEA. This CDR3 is CSVPEQGGGTQYF. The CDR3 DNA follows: TGCAGCGTGCCGGAACAGGGGGGAGGGACCCAGTACTTC.

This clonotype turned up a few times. The DNA of the CDR3 is TGTGCCGGATCGGGACAGGGACTCTACGAGCAGTACTTC. Translating gives CAGSGQGLYEQYF. J is TRBJ2-7 and V is TRBV28; 9 positions match TRBD1. V shed 11 bases and J 3 bases; nucleotides not matched to a gene: 8. The CDR3 extends over 13 amino acids. Germline CDR1 is MDHEN and CDR2 is SYDVKM.

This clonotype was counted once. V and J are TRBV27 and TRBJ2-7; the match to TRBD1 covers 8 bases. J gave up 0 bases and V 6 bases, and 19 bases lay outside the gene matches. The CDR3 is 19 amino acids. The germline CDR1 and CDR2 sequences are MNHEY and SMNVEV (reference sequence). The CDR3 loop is CASSILGPSGGAGSYEQYF. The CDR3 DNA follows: TGTGCCAGCAGCATCTTAGGCCCCTCAGGGGGCGCCGGCTCCTACGAGCAGTACTTC.

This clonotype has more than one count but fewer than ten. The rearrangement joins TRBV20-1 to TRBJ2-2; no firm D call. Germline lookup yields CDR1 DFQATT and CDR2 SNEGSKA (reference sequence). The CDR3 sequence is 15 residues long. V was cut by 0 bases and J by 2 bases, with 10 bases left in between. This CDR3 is CSARDGQANTGELFF. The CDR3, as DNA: TGCAGTGCTAGAGATGGCCAGGCCAACACCGGGGAGCTGTTTTTT.

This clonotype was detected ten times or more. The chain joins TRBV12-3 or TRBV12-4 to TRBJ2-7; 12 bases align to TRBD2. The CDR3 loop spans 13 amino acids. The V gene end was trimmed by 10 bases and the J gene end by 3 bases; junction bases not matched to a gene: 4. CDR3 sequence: CATPTSGSYEQYF. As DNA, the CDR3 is TGTGCCACCCCGACTAGCGGGAGCTACGAGCAGTACTTC.